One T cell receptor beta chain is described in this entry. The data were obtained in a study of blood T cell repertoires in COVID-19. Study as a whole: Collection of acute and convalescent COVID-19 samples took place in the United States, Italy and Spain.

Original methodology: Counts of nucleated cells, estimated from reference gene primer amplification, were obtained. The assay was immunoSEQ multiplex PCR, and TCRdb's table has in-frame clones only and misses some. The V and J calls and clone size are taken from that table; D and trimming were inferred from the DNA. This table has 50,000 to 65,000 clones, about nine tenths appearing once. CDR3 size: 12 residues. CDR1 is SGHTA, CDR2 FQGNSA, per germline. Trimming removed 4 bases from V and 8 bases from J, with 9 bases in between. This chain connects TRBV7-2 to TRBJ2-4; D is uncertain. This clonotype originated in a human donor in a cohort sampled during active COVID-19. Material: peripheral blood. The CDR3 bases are TGTGCCAGCAGCTCTGACTTGTACATTCAGTACTTC. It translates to CASSSDLYIQYF.